This T cell receptor beta chain was recorded in a study of cytomegalovirus exposure and HLA in healthy donors (TCRdb year 2017). Regarding the complete study: In an earlier analysis of 450 to 750 of the donors, 276 Gb of sequence data and roughly 100 million unique TCR beta sequences from roughly 180 million T cells were reported. To decide whether each TCR beta V gene segment behaved as functional or pseudogenic, an earlier analysis of some 600 of the donors relied on high-throughput TCR beta sequencing. Donor age, sex, ethnicity and CMV serostatus were compiled alongside the repertoire data. An early release covering roughly 580 HLA-typed donors comprised approximately 300 gigabases of sequencing data and tens of millions of unique TCR sequences. The T cell repertoires of around 670 subjects were profiled by immunosequencing and related to cytomegalovirus serostatus. A later genetic analysis used genome-wide SNP genotypes for about 65% of the 666 donors, treating that subset as a discovery cohort. The aim of the study was to test whether cataloging public T cell receptors could identify signatures of past pathogen exposure. The study combined high-throughput TCR immunosequencing, statistical association of individual TCRs with disease status, and machine learning to predict cytomegalovirus infection status. Among the roughly 400 genotyped donors, roughly 80% belonged to the genetic ancestry cluster associated with self-reported Caucasian donors. In the later analysis, no new phenotypic data were used to find candidate immune exposures; instead, reliance was placed on TCR beta sequences and their occurrence across donors. Among approximately 370 genotyped donors of the cohort, an average of around 220,000 unique TCR beta nucleotide sequences was sequenced per donor, of which about 19% were non-productive. Because of strong linkage in the cohort, 5 or 6 DR-DQ haplotypes were treated as single units for association and clustering. Both class I and class II loci were covered by HLA typing, at four-digit resolution. In a later analysis, previously published TCR beta repertoires from fewer than 750 donors were re-analyzed and high-resolution HLA genotyping was added so that TCR occurrence patterns could be studied. Every repertoire in the discovery cohort had been generated on one and the same sequencing platform. Along with the 666-subject first cohort, a separate validation cohort of about 110 different subjects was used. The number of donors typed differed by locus, with about 629-630 for A, B, C, DRB1 and DQB1, approximately 500 for DQA1, under 610 for DPA1, and some 440 for DPB1. Broad study findings and their caveats: A further reported finding was that TCR beta sequences accurately predicted the HLA-A and HLA-B alleles for most subjects in the first cohort. A later analysis found that TCR association rates varied across HLA loci, with DRB1 alleles showing the most associated TCRs and HLA-C alleles the fewest. In the study, some 160 TCR beta chains were listed as associated with cytomegalovirus. It was suggested by the authors that the approach could potentially be generalized to other disease states and immunological phenotypes. The classifier was reported to diagnose cytomegalovirus status with high specificity and sensitivity in both the original and validation cohorts. When HLA alleles, especially DR and DQ, strongly co-occurred, attributing TCR associations to individual alleles was difficult. A later analysis found that HLA-associated TCR beta chains were more clonally expanded and had lower generation probabilities than equally common non-associated chains. A later analysis found that most CMV-associated TCR beta chains appeared HLA-restricted, with HLA associations seemingly driven largely by CMV exposure. In a later analysis, 16,951 TCR beta sequences were associated with specific HLA alleles at a false discovery rate of 0.05. In vitro tests confirmed that a few of the cytomegalovirus-associated TCR beta chains recognize cytomegalovirus antigens. V-gene and J-gene trimming of TCR beta chains was associated with a missense DCLRE1C variant in a later genetic analysis, and the association was replicated in an independent cohort. A cluster of highly shared sequence variants was judged likely to represent a technical artifact of the sequencing pipeline. In an earlier analysis of some 550 of the donors, most TCR beta V segments were observed in productive rearrangements about 87% or about 30% of the time, broadly matching IMGT annotations. The only immune exposure information available for the cohort was CMV serostatus. Approximately 18 rarely observed V segments, including chromosome 9 orphons, were excluded from the earlier analysis of about 500 of the donors because counts were too low. The 87-base-pair reads could not distinguish some IMGT-functional V segments, including TRBV6-2 and TRBV6-3, so those segments were excluded. According to a later genetic analysis, donors in an Asian-associated ancestry cluster had fewer N-insertions in productive TCRs than the approximately 670-donor mean. The cohort was sequenced for TCR beta chains only, and without alpha or paired-chain data the features that could be detected were limited. While some public TCRs were present in many individuals, most TCR sequences turned up only very rarely across donors. Linkage disequilibrium might explain the correlated functional status among segregating V segments, but an unknown experimental factor could not be ruled out. In a later analysis, several top co-occurrence clusters were reported to appear linked to parvovirus B19, influenza, CMV and Epstein-Barr virus. Sequencing depth was assumed to be roughly uniform across donors in the presence/absence analyses, though that assumption may not hold. Because HLA typing was unavailable for some donors at each locus, only the typed subset was used in association tests.

The CDR3 sequence holds 13 residues, the cysteine and phenylalanine included. Only CDR3 DNA remains: 39 bases, in frame from the first base. The CDR1 and CDR2 encoded by the germline V gene (reference sequence) are SGHNT and YYREEE. V has 3 bases trimmed and J has 1 base trimmed; junction bases matching no gene number 0. Points on this clone: Its antigen has not been determined. Base qualities are not recorded, but no much larger clone differs from it by a single base.

The library relied on the immunoSEQ multiplex PCR assay. The multiplex PCR relied on a mix of 60 forward primers for TCR Vbeta segments and 13 reverse primers for TCR Jbeta segments. A multiplex PCR assay on genomic DNA amplified the CDR3 region of rearranged TCR beta genes. The Illumina HiSeq System was used to sequence the amplified TCR beta libraries as 87-base-pair reads. Regarding the original processing steps: In a later analysis, roughly 80 million unique TCR beta chains were counted across the 500 to 850 repertoires, and approximately 11 million of these chains were shared by at least two donors. To remove PCR and sequencing errors, raw reads were error-corrected and collapsed into unique sequences using a nearest-neighbor algorithm that merged closely related sequences. Alignment of CDR3 sequences to IMGT reference sequences was used to assign V, D and J gene segments. Each retained sequence needed at least a six-nucleotide match to both a V gene segment and a J gene segment. Rearrangements were classified as productive when the CDR3 lacked stop codons and remained in frame with V and J, and all other rearrangements were classified as non-productive. Following IMGT convention, CDR3 was defined as the stretch from the second conserved V-encoded cysteine to the conserved J-encoded phenylalanine. Sequences without an unambiguous match to a single V gene segment were excluded from the earlier analysis of about 600 of the donors. An earlier analysis of a few hundred of the donors classified V segments as functional when productive rearrangements were above 56.7% and as segregating when the standard deviation between donors was above 5%. A statistical classification framework was built to diagnose cytomegalovirus status from the catalog of TCR beta chain sequences. In a later analysis, V and J genes were assigned by comparing TCR nucleotide sequences against IMGT/GENE-DB human TR gene sequences. Using the TCRdist pipeline, a later analysis assigned CDR3 sequences along with most-parsimonious VDJ recombination scenarios. In a later analysis, each TCR beta chain was defined by its CDR3 amino acid sequence together with its V-gene family, and reads without a unique V-gene family were excluded. A later analysis removed 450 to 600 highly shared, low-generation-probability nucleotide sequences to deal with suspected cross-contamination and a sequencing artifact. For each public chain, a later analysis derived a clonal expansion index from normalized ranks of inferred template counts within each repertoire. Generation probabilities in a later analysis came from a VDJ recombination model fitted to out-of-frame rearrangements, and those results were checked against IGoR. In a later analysis, TCR-TCR, TCR-HLA and TCR-CMV co-occurrence was scored with hypergeometric tests, and a repertoire-size bias correction was applied to TCR pairs. A later analysis estimated false discovery rates by permuting HLA or CMV assignments 20 times. In a later analysis, co-occurring TCRs were grouped using DBSCAN, with TCRdist sequence similarity added in when clustering inside HLA-allele-positive subsets. Co-occurrence clustering excluded repertoires with fewer than 30,000 or more than 120,000 public chains, plus five with anomalous nucleotide sharing. The immuneACCESS repertoire file appears here via TCRdb, limited to in-frame rearrangements. These files lack a portion of the clones; in checked studies, under half of the deficit traces to unresolved V genes, and the cause of the others is not known. The D gene and trimming were derived from the DNA, and the V and J assignments and clone size from that table. This sample is represented by roughly 56,000 clones; around 82% of them were singletons. The top ten constitute roughly 2.5% of the sample.

The cohort was made up of hundreds of healthy bone marrow donors. Cohort members were all nominally healthy when sampled, although unrecorded immune exposures were likely present. The donor tested CMV seropositive and was one of the 289 seropositive cohort members. A peripheral blood sample was provided by each donor, and peripheral blood mononuclear cells were used for TCR beta sequencing. Genomic DNA was extracted from the blood cell samples with the Qiagen DNeasy Blood Extraction Kit. The chain joins TRBV5-4 to TRBJ1-1; 7 bases in between match TRBD1. Specimen: PBMCs. This receptor was identified in a boy younger than 18 in good health and CMV-seropositive. The DNA sequence reads TGTGCCAGCAGCTGGGACAGGAACACTGAAGCTTTCTTT. This gives the protein CASSWDRNTEAFF. The entire variable domain, with the stretches around the CDR3 drawn from the reference TRBV5-4 and TRBJ1-1 proteins, is ETGVTQSPTHLIKTRGQQVTLRCSSQSGHNTVSWYQQALGQGPQFIFQYYREEENGRGNFPPRFSGLQFPNYSSELNVNALELDDSALYLCASSWDRNTEAFFGQGTRLTVV.